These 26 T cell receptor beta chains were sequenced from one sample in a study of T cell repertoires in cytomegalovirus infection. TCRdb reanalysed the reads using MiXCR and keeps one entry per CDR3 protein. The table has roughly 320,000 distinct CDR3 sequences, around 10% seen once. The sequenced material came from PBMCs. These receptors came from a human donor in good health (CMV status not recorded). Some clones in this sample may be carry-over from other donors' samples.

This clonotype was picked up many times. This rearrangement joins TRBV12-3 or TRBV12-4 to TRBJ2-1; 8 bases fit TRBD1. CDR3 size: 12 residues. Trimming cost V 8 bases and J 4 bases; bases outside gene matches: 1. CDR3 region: CASGQGYNEQFF. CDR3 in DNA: TGTGCCAGCGGACAGGGATACAATGAGCAGTTCTTC.

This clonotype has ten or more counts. DNA of the CDR3: TGTGCCAGCAGCTTAGGTCTGGGAGGAGAGACCCAGTACTTC. Its protein product is CASSLGLGGETQYF. V is TRBV7-2 and J is TRBJ2-5; a possible D gene is TRBD2 (6 bases). The V end lost 1 base, the J end lost 4 bases, and 10 bases lay between the germline ends. This CDR3 spans 14 amino acids. In germline, CDR1 is SGHTA, CDR2 FQGNSA.

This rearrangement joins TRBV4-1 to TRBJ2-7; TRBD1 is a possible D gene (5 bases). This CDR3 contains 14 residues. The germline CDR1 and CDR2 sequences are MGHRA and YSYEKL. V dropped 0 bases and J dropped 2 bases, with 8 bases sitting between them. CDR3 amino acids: CASSQEEQAYEQYF. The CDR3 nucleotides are TGCGCCAGCAGCCAAGAAGAACAGGCCTACGAGCAGTACTTC.

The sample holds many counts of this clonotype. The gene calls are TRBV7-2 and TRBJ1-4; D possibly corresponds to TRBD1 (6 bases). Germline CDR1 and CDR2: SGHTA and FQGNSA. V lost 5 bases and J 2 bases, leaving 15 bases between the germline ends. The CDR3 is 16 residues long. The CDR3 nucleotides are TGTGCCAGCAGCGTCGGACAGACTGGGACTAATGAAAAACTGTTTTTT. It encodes CASSVGQTGTNEKLFF.

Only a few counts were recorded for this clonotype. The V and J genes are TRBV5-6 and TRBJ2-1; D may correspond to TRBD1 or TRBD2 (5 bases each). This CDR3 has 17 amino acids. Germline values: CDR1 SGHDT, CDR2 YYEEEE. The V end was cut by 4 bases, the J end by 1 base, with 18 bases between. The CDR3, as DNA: TGTGCCAGCAGCCCCCTTGCCGAGGGGCGGTCCTACAATGAGCAGTTCTTC. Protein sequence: CASSPLAEGRSYNEQFF.

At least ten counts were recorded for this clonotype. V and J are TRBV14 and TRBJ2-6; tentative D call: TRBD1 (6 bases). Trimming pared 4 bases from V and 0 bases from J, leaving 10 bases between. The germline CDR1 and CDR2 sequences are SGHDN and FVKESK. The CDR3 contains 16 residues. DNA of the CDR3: TGTGCCAGCAGCCGGACAGCGTTCTCTGGGGCCAACGTCCTGACTTTC. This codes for CASSRTAFSGANVLTF.

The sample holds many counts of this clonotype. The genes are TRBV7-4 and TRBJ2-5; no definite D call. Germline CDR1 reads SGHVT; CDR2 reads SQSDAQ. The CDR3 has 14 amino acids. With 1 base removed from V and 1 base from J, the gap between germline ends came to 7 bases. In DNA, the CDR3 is TGTGCCAGCAGCTTAGTAGGGTTCCAAGAGACCCAGTACTTC. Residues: CASSLVGFQETQYF.

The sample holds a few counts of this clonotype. CDR3 nucleotide sequence: TGTGCCAGCAGTGAAGGGGGGGGGGGGACCCAGTACTTC. Its translation: CASSEGGGGTQYF. V usage is TRBV6-1 and J usage is TRBJ2-5, with 7 bases lining up with TRBD2. V shed 1 base, J shed 7 bases, and the junction held 3 bases outside the gene matches. This CDR3 has 13 residues. Germline V lookup: CDR1 MNHNS, CDR2 SASEGT.

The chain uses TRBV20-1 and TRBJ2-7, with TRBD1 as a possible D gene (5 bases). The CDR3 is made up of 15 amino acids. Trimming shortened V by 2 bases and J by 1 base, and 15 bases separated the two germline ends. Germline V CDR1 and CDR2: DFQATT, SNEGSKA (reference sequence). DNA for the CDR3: TGCAGTGCTAGACAGGGTAGCAGCATTTCCTACGAGCAGTACTTC. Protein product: CSARQGSSISYEQYF.

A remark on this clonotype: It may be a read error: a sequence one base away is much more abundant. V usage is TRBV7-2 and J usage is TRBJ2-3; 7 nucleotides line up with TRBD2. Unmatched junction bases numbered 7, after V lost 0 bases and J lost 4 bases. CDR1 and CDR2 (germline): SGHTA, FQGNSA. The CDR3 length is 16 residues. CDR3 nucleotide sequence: TGTGCCAGCAGCTTAGCTAGCGGGTGGGGGGCAGATACGCAGTATTTT. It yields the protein CASSLASGWGADTQYF.

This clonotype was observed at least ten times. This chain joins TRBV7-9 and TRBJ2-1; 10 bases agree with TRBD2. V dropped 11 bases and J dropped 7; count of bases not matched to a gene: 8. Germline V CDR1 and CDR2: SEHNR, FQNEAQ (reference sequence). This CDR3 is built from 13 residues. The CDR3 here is CAAAGGRDNEQFF. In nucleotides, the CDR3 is TGTGCCGCAGCGGGGGGGCGGGATAATGAGCAGTTCTTC.

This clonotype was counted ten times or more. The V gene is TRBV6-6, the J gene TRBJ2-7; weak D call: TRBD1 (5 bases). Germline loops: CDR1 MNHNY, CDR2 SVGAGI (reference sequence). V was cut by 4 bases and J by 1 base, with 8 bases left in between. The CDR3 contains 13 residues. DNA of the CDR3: TGTGCCAGCAGTTCTCAGGGTTCCTACGAGCAGTACGTC. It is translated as CASSSQGSYEQYV.

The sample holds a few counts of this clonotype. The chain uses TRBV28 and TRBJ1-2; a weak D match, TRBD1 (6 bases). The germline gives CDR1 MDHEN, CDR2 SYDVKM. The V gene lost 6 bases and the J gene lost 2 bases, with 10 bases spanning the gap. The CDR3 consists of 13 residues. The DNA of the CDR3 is TGTGCCAGCAGGGACAGCCTGAACTATGGCTACACCTTC. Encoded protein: CASRDSLNYGYTF.

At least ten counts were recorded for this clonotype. For the CDR3, the DNA is TGCAGTGCTAGTAGATTCGGAGGGGCTGGCTACACCTTC. Amino acids: CSASRFGGAGYTF. The genes are TRBV20-1 and TRBJ1-2; D is possibly TRBD1 (5 bases). The length of the CDR3 is 13 residues. The V gene lost 3 bases and the J gene lost 7 bases, with 15 bases spanning the gap. Germline V CDR1 and CDR2: DFQATT, SNEGSKA (reference sequence).

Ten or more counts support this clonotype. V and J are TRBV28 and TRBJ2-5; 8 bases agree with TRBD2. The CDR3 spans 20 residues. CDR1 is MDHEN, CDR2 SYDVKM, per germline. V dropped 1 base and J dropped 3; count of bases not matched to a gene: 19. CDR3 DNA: TGTGCCAGCAGTTTATCGTTTGCGCGACCAACAATTAGCGGGGAAGAGACCCAGTACTTC. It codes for CASSLSFARPTISGEETQYF.

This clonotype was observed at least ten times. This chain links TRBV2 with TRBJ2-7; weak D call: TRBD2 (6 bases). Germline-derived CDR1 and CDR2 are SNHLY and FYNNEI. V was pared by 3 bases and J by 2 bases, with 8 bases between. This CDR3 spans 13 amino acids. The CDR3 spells CASSDTGAYEQYF. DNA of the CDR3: TGTGCCAGCAGTGACACGGGGGCCTACGAGCAGTACTTC.

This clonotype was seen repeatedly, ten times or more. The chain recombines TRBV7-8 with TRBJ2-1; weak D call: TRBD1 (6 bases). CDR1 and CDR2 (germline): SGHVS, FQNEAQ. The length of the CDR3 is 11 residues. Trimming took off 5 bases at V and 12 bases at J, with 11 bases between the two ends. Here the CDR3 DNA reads TGTGCCAGCAGCATCCTAGGGGGGCAGTTCTTC. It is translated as CASSILGGQFF.

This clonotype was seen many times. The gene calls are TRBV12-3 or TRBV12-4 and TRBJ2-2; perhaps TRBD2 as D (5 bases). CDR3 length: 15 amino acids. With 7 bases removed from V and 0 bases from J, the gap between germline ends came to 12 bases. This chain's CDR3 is CASTPGWANTGELFF. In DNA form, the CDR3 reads TGTGCCAGCACCCCGGGGTGGGCGAACACCGGGGAGCTGTTTTTT.

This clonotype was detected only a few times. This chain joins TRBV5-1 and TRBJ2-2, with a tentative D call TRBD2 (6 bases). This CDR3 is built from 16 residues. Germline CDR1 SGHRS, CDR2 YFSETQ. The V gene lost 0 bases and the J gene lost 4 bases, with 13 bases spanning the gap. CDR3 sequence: CASSLDPGVPTGELFF. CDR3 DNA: TGCGCCAGCAGCTTGGACCCGGGGGTCCCCACCGGGGAGCTGTTTTTT.

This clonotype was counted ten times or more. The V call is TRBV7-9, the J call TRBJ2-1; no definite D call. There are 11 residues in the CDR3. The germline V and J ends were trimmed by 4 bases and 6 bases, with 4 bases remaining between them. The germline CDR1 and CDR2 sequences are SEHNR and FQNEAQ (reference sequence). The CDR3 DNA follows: TGTGCCAGCAGCTCGGGCAATGAGCAGTTCTTC. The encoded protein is CASSSGNEQFF.

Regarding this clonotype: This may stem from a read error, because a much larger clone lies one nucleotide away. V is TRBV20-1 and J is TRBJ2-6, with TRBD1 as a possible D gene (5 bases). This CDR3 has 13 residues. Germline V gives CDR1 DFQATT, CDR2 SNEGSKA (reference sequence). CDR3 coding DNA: TGCAGTCTTCTTAGCTCTGGGGCCAACGTCCTGAATTTC. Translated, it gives CSLLSSGANVLNF.

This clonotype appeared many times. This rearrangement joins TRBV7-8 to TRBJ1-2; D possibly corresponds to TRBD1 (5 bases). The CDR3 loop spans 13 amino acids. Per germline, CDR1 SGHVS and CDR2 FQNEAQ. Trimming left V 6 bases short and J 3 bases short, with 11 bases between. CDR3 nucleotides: TGTGCCAGCAGAAGCCGGGACGACTATGGCTACACCTTC. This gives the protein CASRSRDDYGYTF.

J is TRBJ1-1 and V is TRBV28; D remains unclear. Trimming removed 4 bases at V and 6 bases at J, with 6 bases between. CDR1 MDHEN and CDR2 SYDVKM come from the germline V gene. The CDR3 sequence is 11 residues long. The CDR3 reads CASSSWSEAFF. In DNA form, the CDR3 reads TGTGCCAGCAGTTCATGGTCTGAAGCTTTCTTT. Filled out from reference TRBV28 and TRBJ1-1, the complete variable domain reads DVKVTQSSRYLVKRTGEKVFLECVQDMDHENMFWYRQDPGLGLRLIYFSYDVKMKEKGDIPEGYSVSREKKERFSLILESASTNQTSMYLCASSSWSEAFFGQGTRLTVV.

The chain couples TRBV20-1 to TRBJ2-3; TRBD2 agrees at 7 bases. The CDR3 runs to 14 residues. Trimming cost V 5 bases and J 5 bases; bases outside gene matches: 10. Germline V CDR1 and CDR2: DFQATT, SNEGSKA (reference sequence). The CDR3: CSARSGRGRDTQYF. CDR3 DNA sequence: TGCAGTGCTCGTTCGGGGAGGGGACGAGATACGCAGTATTTT.

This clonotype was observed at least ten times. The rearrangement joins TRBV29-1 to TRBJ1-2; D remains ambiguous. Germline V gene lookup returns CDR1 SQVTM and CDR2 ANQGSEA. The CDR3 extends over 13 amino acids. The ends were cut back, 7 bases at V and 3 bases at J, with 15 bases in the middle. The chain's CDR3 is CSAYQPRDYGYTF. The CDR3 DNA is TGCAGCGCATACCAGCCAAGGGACTATGGCTACACCTTC. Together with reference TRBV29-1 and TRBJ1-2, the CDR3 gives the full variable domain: SAVISQKPSRDICQRGTSLTIQCQVDSQVTMMFWYRQQPGQSLTLIATANQGSEATYESGFVIDKFPISRPNLTFSTLTVSNMSPEDSSIYLCSAYQPRDYGYTFGSGTRLTVV.

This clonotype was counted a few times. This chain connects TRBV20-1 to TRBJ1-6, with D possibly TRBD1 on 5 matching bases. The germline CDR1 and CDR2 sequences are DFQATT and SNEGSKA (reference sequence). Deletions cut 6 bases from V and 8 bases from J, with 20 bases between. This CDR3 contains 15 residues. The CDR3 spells CSASPYRDRDSPLHF. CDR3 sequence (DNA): TGCAGTGCCTCACCCTACCGGGACCGGGATTCACCCCTCCACTTT.